This is a list of T cell receptor beta chains from one sample in a study of blood T cell repertoires in COVID-19. Clones were read by immunoSEQ multiplex PCR, and TCRdb kept only the in-frame ones, dropping some. This table holds around 620,000 clones, 90% found once. Sequenced sample: peripheral blood. These receptors originate from a woman aged 18 to 35 with acute or convalescent COVID-19. CDR3s include the opening cysteine and the closing phenylalanine or tryptophan. Where a row states a size, it is once, few, many or the class of an expanded clone; other rows omit it.

clone_size	j_call	v_call	cdr3_aa
NA	TRBJ1-3	TRBV7-3	CASSFGPSGNTIYF
NA	TRBJ1-6	TRBV3-1/TRBV3-2	CASSHRDLAYNSPLHF
NA	TRBJ1-3	TRBV18	CASSGQVLSGNTIYF
NA	TRBJ1-2	TRBV6-5	CASSQGQTKRYGYTF
NA	TRBJ2-1	TRBV5-1	CASSSGVGSYNEQFF
NA	TRBJ2-5	TRBV21-1	CASLLLSGDQETQYF
few	TRBJ1-2	TRBV11-2	CASSRPGHLSSLNYGYTF
NA	TRBJ2-5	TRBV5-1	CASSRWQETQYF
NA	TRBJ2-7	TRBV5-1	CASSPDGQGSTYEQYF
NA	TRBJ1-2	TRBV13	CASSLPRDSSGYTF
NA	TRBJ1-2	TRBV14	CASSQIDKTFYGYTF
NA	TRBJ1-3	TRBV7-2	CASSLGMVAAGGNTIYF